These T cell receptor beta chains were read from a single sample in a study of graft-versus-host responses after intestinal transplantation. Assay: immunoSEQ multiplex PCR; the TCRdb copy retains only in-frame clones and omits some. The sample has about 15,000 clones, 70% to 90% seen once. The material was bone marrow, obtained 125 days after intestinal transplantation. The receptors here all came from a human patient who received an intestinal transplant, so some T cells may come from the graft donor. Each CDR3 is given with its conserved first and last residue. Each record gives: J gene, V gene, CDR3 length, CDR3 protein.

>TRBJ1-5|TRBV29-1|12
CSVAAGSQPQHF
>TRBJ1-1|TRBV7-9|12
CASSLVVGEAFF
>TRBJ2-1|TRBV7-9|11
CASSLLVEQFF
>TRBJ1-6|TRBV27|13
CASSEGKNSPLHF
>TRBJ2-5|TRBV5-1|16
CASSLNRGPSRVTQYF
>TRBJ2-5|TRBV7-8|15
CASSPFDREGETQYF
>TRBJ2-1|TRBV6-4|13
CASSERSIGEQFF
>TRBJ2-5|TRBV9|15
CASSTNLAGEETQYF
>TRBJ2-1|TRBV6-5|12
CASSPGGSEQFF
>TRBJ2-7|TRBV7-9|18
CASSNLGGERLSSYEQYF
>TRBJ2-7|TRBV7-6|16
CASSLEGTRDSDKQYF
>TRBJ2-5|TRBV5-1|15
CASSFTPRGGETQYF
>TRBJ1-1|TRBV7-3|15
CASSPRGGATTEAFF
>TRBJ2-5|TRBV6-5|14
CASSQGHLGKTQYF
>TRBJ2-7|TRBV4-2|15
CASSQDEGGPYEQYF
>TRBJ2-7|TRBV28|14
CASSLTGLDYEQYF